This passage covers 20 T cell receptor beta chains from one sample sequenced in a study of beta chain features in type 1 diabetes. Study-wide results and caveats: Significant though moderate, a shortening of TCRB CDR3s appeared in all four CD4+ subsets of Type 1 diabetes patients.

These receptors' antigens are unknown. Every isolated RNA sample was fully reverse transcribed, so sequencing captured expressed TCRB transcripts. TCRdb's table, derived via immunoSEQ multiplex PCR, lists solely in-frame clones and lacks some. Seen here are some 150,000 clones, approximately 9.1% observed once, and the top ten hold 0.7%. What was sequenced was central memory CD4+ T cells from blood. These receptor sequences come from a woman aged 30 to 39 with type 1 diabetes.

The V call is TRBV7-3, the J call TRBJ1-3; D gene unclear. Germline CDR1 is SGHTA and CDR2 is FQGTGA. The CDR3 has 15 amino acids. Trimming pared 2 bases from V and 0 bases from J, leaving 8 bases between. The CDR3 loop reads CASSLGANSGNTIYF. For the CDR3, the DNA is TGTGCCAGCAGCTTAGGAGCCAACTCTGGAAACACCATATATTTT. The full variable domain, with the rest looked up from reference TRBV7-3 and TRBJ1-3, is GAGVSQTPSNKVTEKGKYVELRCDPISGHTALYWYRQSLGQGPEFLIYFQGTGAADDSGLPNDRFFAVRPEGSVSTLKIQRTERGDSAVYLCASSLGANSGNTIYFGEGSWLTVV.

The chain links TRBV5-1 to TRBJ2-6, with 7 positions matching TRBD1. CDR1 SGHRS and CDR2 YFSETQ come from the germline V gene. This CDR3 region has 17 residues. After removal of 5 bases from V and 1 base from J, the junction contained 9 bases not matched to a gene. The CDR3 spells CASSPQGTSSGANVLTF. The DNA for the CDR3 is TGCGCCAGCAGTCCACAGGGGACCTCATCTGGGGCCAACGTCCTGACTTTC.

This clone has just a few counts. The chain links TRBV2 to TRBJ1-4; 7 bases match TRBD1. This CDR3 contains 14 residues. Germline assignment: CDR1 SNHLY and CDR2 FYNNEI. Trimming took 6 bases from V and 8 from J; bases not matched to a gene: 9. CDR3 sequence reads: CASREQGLGEKLFF. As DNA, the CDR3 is TGTGCCAGCAGAGAACAGGGGTTGGGAGAAAAACTGTTTTTT.

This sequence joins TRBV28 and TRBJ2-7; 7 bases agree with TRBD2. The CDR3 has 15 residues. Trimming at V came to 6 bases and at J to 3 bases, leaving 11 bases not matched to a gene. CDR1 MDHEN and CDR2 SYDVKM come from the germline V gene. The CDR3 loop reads CASSLTGGSYYEQYF. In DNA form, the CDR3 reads TGTGCCAGCAGCTTAACGGGAGGATCCTACTACGAGCAGTACTTC.

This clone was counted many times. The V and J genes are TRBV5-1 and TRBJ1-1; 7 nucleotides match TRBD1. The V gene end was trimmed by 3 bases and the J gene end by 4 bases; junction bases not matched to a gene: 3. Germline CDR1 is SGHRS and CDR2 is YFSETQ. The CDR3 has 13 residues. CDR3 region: CASSWTGATEAFF. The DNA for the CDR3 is TGCGCCAGCAGCTGGACAGGAGCCACTGAAGCTTTCTTT. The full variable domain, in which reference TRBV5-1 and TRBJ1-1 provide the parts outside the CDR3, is KAGVTQTPRYLIKTRGQQVTLSCSPISGHRSVSWYQQTPGQGLQFLFEYFSETQRNKGNFPGRFSGRQFSNSRSEMNVSTLELGDSALYLCASSWTGATEAFFGQGTRLTVV.

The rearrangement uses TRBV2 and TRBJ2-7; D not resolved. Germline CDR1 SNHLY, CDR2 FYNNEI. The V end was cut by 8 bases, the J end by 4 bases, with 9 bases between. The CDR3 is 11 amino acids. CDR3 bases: TGTGCCAGCGGTTACGGGTACGAGCAGTACTTC. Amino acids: CASGYGYEQYF.

CDR3 sequence (DNA): TGTGCCTGGAGAGCGGGGCGGGTGAACACTGAAGCTTTCTTT. Amino acid sequence: CAWRAGRVNTEAFF. The chain carries TRBV30 and TRBJ1-1; D might be TRBD1 (5 bases). V was pared by 3 bases and J by 0 bases, with 11 bases between. Germline assignment: CDR1 GTSNPN and CDR2 SVGIG (reference sequence). This CDR3 is 14 amino acids long.

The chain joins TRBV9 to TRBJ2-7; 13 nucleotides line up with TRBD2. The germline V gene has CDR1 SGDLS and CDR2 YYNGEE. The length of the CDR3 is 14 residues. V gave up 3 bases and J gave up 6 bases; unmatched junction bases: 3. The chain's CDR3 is CASSARTSGGEQYF. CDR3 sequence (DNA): TGTGCCAGCAGCGCGAGGACTAGCGGGGGCGAGCAGTACTTC.

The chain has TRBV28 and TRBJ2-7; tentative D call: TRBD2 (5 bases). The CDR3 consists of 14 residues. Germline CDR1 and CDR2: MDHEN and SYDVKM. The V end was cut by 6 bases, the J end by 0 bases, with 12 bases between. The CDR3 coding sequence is TGTGCCAGCAGACCGAGCGCGGGCTCCTACGAGCAGTACTTC. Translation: CASRPSAGSYEQYF.

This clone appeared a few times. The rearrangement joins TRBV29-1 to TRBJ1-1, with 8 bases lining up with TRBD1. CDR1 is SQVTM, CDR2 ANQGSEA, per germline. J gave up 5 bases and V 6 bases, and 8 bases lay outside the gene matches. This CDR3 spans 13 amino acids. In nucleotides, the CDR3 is TGCAGCGTGACAGGGGCGGTTAGTACTGAAGCTTTCTTT. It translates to CSVTGAVSTEAFF.

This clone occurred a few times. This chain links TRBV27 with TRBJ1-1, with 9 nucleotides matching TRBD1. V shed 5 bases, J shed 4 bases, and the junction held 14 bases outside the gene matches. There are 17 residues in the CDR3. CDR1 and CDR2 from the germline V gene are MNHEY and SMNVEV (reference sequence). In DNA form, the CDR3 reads TGTGCCAGCAGTGTGGACAGGGGTGATTTAATGAGCACTGAAGCTTTCTTT. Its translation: CASSVDRGDLMSTEAFF.

The CDR3 bases are TGTGCCAGCAGCGGACCGGGACTAGCGGGAGGGCCGGAAGAGACCCAGTACTTC. This codes for CASSGPGLAGGPEETQYF. The rearrangement links TRBV14 to TRBJ2-5, with 16 bases lining up with TRBD2. Germline V gene sequence: CDR1 SGHDN, CDR2 FVKESK. This CDR3 contains 18 residues. V lost 5 bases, J lost 3 bases, and 9 bases stayed unmatched.

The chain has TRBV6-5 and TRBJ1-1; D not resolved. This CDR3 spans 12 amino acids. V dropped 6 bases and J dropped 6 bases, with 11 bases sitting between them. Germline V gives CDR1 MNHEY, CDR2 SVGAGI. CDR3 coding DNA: TGTGCCAGCAGCTCGAGAGCCTCTGAAGCTTTCTTT. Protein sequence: CASSSRASEAFF.

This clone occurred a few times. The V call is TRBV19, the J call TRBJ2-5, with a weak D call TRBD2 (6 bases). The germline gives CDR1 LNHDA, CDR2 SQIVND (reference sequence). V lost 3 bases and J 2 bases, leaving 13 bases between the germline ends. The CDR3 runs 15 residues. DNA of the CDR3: TGTGCCAGTAGTATCGGGGGAGGAGGGCAAGAGACCCAGTACTTC. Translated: CASSIGGGGQETQYF.

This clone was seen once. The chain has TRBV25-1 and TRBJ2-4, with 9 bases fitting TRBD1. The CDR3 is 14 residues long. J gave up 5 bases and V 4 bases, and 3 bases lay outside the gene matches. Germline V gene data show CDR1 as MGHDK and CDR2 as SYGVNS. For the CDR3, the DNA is TGTGCCAGCAGTGTCCGGACAGGGGAAAACATTCAGTACTTC. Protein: CASSVRTGENIQYF.

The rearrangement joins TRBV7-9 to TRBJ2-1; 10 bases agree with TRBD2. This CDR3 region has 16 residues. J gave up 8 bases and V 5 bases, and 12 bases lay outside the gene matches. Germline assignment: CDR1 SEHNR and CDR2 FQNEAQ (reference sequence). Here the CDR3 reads CASSQWTSGGVDEQFF. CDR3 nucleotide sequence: TGTGCCAGCAGCCAATGGACTAGCGGAGGAGTGGATGAGCAGTTCTTC.

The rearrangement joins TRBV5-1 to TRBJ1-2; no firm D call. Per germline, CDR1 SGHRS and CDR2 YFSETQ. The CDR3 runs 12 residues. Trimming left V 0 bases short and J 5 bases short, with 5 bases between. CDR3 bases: TGCGCCAGCAGCTTGGACCAGTATGGCTACACCTTC. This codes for CASSLDQYGYTF.

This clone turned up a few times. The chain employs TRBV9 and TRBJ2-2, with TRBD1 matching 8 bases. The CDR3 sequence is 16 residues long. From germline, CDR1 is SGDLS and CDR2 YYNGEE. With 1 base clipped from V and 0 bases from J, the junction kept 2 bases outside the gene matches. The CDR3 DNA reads TGTGCCAGCAGCGTAAGGGGACAGGCGAACACCGGGGAGCTGTTTTTT. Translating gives CASSVRGQANTGELFF.

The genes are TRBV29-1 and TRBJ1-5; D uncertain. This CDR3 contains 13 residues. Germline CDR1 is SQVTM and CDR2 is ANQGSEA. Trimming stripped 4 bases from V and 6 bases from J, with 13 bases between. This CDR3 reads CSVAQEVGQPQHF. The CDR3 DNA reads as TGCAGCGTTGCTCAGGAGGTTGGTCAGCCCCAGCATTTT.

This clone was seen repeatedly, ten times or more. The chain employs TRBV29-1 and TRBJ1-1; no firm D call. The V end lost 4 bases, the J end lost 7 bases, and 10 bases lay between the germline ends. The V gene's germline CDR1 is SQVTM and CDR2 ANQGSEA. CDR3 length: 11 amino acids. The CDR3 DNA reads TGCAGCGTTGGAGATTCGAGTGAAGCTTTCTTT. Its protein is CSVGDSSEAFF.